In its sample, the clone carrying this T cell receptor (beta chain) was seen a few times. Its target is not known. The CDR3 has 15 residues. Trimming took off 0 bases at V and 3 bases at J, with 13 bases between the two ends. Germline-derived CDR1 and CDR2 are SGHDT and YYEEEE. This entry is derived from a study of siplizumab effects on memory and regulatory T cells. Method: immunoSEQ multiplex PCR; TCRdb's copy keeps in-frame clones and lacks some. The sample records about 57,000 clones, roughly 83% being singletons. Study-wide points: In the presence of siplizumab, alloreactive sequences traceable to unstimulated CD4+ memory cells were significantly reduced.

The source material was memory CD4+ T cells sorted from blood. The V gene is TRBV5-6, the J gene TRBJ2-7; no clear D. The clonotype originates from a human donor in good health. The CDR3 DNA reads as TGTGCCAGCAGCTTGGGTGGTTTACGTTTCTACGAGCAGTACTTC. It encodes CASSLGGLRFYEQYF.